What follows are 26 T cell receptor beta chains derived from one specimen sequenced in a study of T cells in Graves' hyperthyroidism and ophthalmopathy. Researchers amplified the TCR beta CDR3 regions from RNA transcripts. The HTBI primer set was used in a first-round RT-PCR of the TCR CDR3. One entry per CDR3 protein, called by TCRdb with MiXCR from the multiplex PCR reads. This table holds roughly 550,000 distinct CDR3 sequences, approximately 16% found once. Material: blood. The origin of the receptors is a woman in her twenties or thirties with Graves' ophthalmopathy.

This clonotype was counted between two and nine times. This chain links TRBV29-1 with TRBJ1-2, with TRBD1 identical over 8 bases. This CDR3 region has 16 residues. Germline CDR1 and CDR2: SQVTM and ANQGSEA. Trimming at V came to 1 base and at J to 2 bases, leaving 9 bases not matched to a gene. The CDR3 DNA follows: TGCAGCGTTGAAGCCCCCGGACAGGGAGGCAACTATGGCTACACCTTC. Protein: CSVEAPGQGGNYGYTF.

This clonotype was counted at least ten times. The chain recombines TRBV12-3 or TRBV12-4 with TRBJ1-2; 9 bases map to TRBD1. Unmatched junction bases numbered 8, after V lost 3 bases and J lost 3 bases. CDR3 length equals 16 residues. CDR3 sequence: CASSLTPGQGHYGYTF. The CDR3 bases are TGTGCCAGCAGTTTGACACCGGGACAGGGTCACTATGGCTACACCTTC.

This clonotype turned up a few times. The chain links TRBV29-1 to TRBJ2-7, with 8 nucleotides matching TRBD1. V was pared by 6 bases and J by 4 bases, with 11 bases of the junction left unmatched. CDR3 length: 14 amino acids. In germline, CDR1 is SQVTM, CDR2 ANQGSEA. DNA of the CDR3: TGCAGCGTCGTTGGGGGACAGGACAAATACGAGCAGTACTTC. It specifies CSVVGGQDKYEQYF.

This clonotype was detected a few times. This chain links TRBV5-6 with TRBJ1-4; TRBD1 matches 7 bases. J lost 6 bases, V lost 6 bases, and 11 bases had no gene match. Per the germline V gene, CDR1 is SGHDT and CDR2 is YYEEEE. The CDR3 spans 15 residues. The CDR3 region is CASNQIDRDDEKLFF. In DNA form, the CDR3 reads TGTGCCAGCAACCAAATCGACAGGGACGATGAAAAACTGTTTTTT.

This clonotype has at least ten counts. V is TRBV5-1 and J is TRBJ2-1, with D hard to call. CDR3 length: 15 amino acids. CDR1 is SGHRS, CDR2 YFSETQ, per germline. Trimming took off 1 base at V and 5 bases at J, with 13 bases between the two ends. The CDR3 bases are TGCGCCAGCAGCTTGAGTGGCGGCGGCCACAATGAGCAGTTCTTC. Translating it yields CASSLSGGGHNEQFF. Full variable domain (missing parts from reference TRBV5-1 and TRBJ2-1): KAGVTQTPRYLIKTRGQQVTLSCSPISGHRSVSWYQQTPGQGLQFLFEYFSETQRNKGNFPGRFSGRQFSNSRSEMNVSTLELGDSALYLCASSLSGGGHNEQFFGPGTRLTVL.

The chain combines TRBV19 with TRBJ2-1; 7 nucleotides match TRBD1. Unmatched junction bases numbered 4, after V lost 4 bases and J lost 7 bases. The CDR3 covers 13 residues. Per the germline V gene, CDR1 is LNHDA and CDR2 is SQIVND (reference sequence). This CDR3 is CASSKRQGNEQFF. CDR3 DNA sequence: TGTGCCAGTAGTAAAAGACAGGGAAATGAGCAGTTCTTC. Full variable domain (rest looked up from reference TRBV19 and TRBJ2-1): DGGITQSPKYLFRKEGQNVTLSCEQNLNHDAMYWYRQDPGQGLRLIYYSQIVNDFQKGDIAEGYSVSREKKESFPLTVTSAQKNPTAFYLCASSKRQGNEQFFGPGTRLTVL.

This clonotype was recorded at least ten times. The CDR3 loop is CASSLMWGREETQYF. CDR3 in DNA: TGTGCCAGCAGTTTAATGTGGGGACGGGAAGAGACCCAGTACTTC. The chain carries TRBV28 and TRBJ2-5, with D tentatively TRBD1 or TRBD2 (5 bases each). From germline, CDR1 is MDHEN and CDR2 SYDVKM. This CDR3 contains 15 residues. Trimming cost V 2 bases and J 3 bases, with 13 bases left between them.

The rearrangement joins TRBV5-1 to TRBJ1-4; D ambiguous. Germline loops: CDR1 SGHRS, CDR2 YFSETQ. The CDR3 runs 14 residues. V was shortened by 4 bases and J by 5 bases, with 12 bases between the two germline ends. The DNA for the CDR3 is TGCGCCAGCAGCCCGGAATTACAAAATGAAAAACTGTTTTTT. Its protein product is CASSPELQNEKLFF.

The CDR3: CSVVVGGTGELFF. The CDR3 DNA sequence: TGCAGCGTTGTGGTAGGGGGGACCGGGGAGCTGTTTTTT. The gene calls are TRBV29-1 and TRBJ2-2; D might be TRBD1 or TRBD2, each matching 6 bases. Germline CDR1 is SQVTM and CDR2 is ANQGSEA. Trimming took 4 bases from V and 5 from J, leaving 11 bases between them. The CDR3 consists of 13 residues.

As concerns this clonotype: Possible read error: a much larger clone is one base away. V is TRBV20-1 and J is TRBJ1-1; D gene ambiguous. The germline gives CDR1 DFQATT, CDR2 SNEGSKA (reference sequence). Trimming left V 4 bases short and J 6 bases short, with 27 bases between. The CDR3 spans 17 residues. The DNA for the CDR3 is TGCAGTGCTAAAGCGGCCCGGTCGGATTTGGGGATGGCTGAAGCTTTCTTT. As protein: CSAKAARSDLGMAEAFF.

This clonotype was found many times. This chain uses TRBV29-1 with TRBJ2-5; 8 nucleotides agree with TRBD2. Trimming at V came to 2 bases and at J to 0 bases, leaving 5 bases not matched to a gene. The CDR3 has 15 amino acids. Germline V gene data show CDR1 as SQVTM and CDR2 as ANQGSEA. The DNA for the CDR3 is TGCAGCGTTGAAAAACTAGCGGATTACCAAGAGACCCAGTACTTC. Translating gives CSVEKLADYQETQYF. Supplemented by reference TRBV29-1 and TRBJ2-5, the full variable domain reads SAVISQKPSRDICQRGTSLTIQCQVDSQVTMMFWYRQQPGQSLTLIATANQGSEATYESGFVIDKFPISRPNLTFSTLTVSNMSPEDSSIYLCSVEKLADYQETQYFGPGTRLLVL.

The chain carries TRBV15 and TRBJ2-7; TRBD2 is a possible D gene (6 bases). Germline lookup yields CDR1 LNHNV and CDR2 YYDKDF (reference sequence). The CDR3 is 12 amino acids. The V end was cut by 5 bases, the J end by 7 bases, with 12 bases between. The CDR3 DNA is TGTGCCACCAGCTCGACGGGGGTAGAGCAGTACTTC. Its translation: CATSSTGVEQYF.

This clonotype was seen a few times. CDR3 protein: CASSLATSGNTGELFF. DNA for the CDR3: TGCGCCAGCAGCTTGGCCACTAGCGGGAACACCGGGGAGCTGTTTTTT. This sequence joins TRBV5-1 and TRBJ2-2; 8 positions agree with TRBD2. Germline CDR1 is SGHRS and CDR2 is YFSETQ. V was clipped by 0 bases and J by 1 base; unmatched bases: 2. This CDR3 region has 16 residues.

The V gene is TRBV7-3, the J gene TRBJ2-1; the D gene is possibly TRBD1 (6 bases). CDR1 and CDR2 from the germline V gene are SGHTA and FQGTGA. V was shortened by 6 bases and J by 5 bases, with 17 bases between the two germline ends. The CDR3 has 15 residues. Written as DNA, the CDR3 is TGTGCCAGCAGATCCACCGGGACATCGAACAATGAGCAGTTCTTC. Translated: CASRSTGTSNNEQFF.

This clonotype was seen only a few times. This rearrangement joins TRBV7-3 to TRBJ2-5; D possibly matches TRBD1 or TRBD2 (6 bases each). The germline gives CDR1 SGHTA, CDR2 FQGTGA. V shed 8 bases and J shed 5 bases, with 15 bases lying between them. This CDR3 has 13 amino acids. The CDR3 spells CASRPGGGETQYF. The CDR3 bases are TGTGCCAGCCGCCCCGGGGGCGGGGAGACCCAGTACTTC.

The chain links TRBV7-9 to TRBJ2-2; D gene ambiguous. This CDR3 has 12 amino acids. Germline loops: CDR1 SEHNR, CDR2 FQNEAQ (reference sequence). Trimming took 6 bases from V and 8 from J, leaving 10 bases between them. The CDR3 DNA reads TGTGCCAGCAGACATTCCCGGGGGGAGCTGTTTTTT. This sequence encodes CASRHSRGELFF.

This clonotype was observed once. The V and J genes are TRBV20-1 and TRBJ2-7, with D perhaps being TRBD1 or TRBD2 (5 bases each). Deletions cut 6 bases from V and 5 bases from J, with 17 bases between. The CDR3 extends over 13 amino acids. CDR1 DFQATT and CDR2 SNEGSKA come from the germline V gene (reference sequence). The CDR3 coding sequence is TGCAGTGCAGGACAAGTGGGGGTCCACGAGCAGTACTTC. This codes for CSAGQVGVHEQYF.

The chain has TRBV24-1 and TRBJ2-6, with D hard to call. CDR3 length: 15 residues. CDR1 and CDR2 from the germline V gene are KGHDR and SFDVKD. Trimming cost V 4 bases and J 2 bases, with 8 bases left between them. The CDR3 region is CATSDRYTGANVLTF. The CDR3, as DNA: TGTGCCACCAGTGACCGCTACACTGGGGCCAACGTCCTGACTTTC.

This clonotype appeared many times. The chain uses TRBV7-9 and TRBJ1-2; D is unresolved. The V gene lost 3 bases and the J gene lost 3 bases, with 11 bases spanning the gap. In germline, CDR1 is SEHNR, CDR2 FQNEAQ (reference sequence). The CDR3 has 14 residues. CDR3 region: CASSFWGRDYGYTF. CDR3 in DNA: TGTGCCAGCAGCTTCTGGGGAAGGGACTATGGCTACACCTTC.

The CDR3 DNA reads TGTGCCAGCAGTTTATGGAGTAGCGGGGGGTACAATGAGCAGTTCTTC. This gives the protein CASSLWSSGGYNEQFF. The chain has TRBV27 and TRBJ2-1, with 10 bases lining up with TRBD2. The CDR3 spans 16 residues. V was clipped by 1 base and J by 4 bases; unmatched bases: 4. CDR1 is MNHEY, CDR2 SMNVEV, per germline (reference sequence).

This chain uses TRBV28 with TRBJ1-6; D unresolved. Per germline, CDR1 MDHEN and CDR2 SYDVKM. V lost 5 bases to trimming and J lost 5 bases, with 10 bases between them. The CDR3 sequence is 14 residues long. The CDR3 spells CASSPWTNNSPLHF. The CDR3 nucleotides are TGTGCCAGCAGTCCGTGGACTAATAATTCACCCCTCCACTTT.

At least ten counts were recorded for this clonotype. This sequence joins TRBV20-1 and TRBJ2-7; D may be TRBD2 (5 bases). Deletions cut 6 bases from V and 6 bases from J, with 18 bases between. The CDR3 spans 13 residues. Germline CDR1 and CDR2: DFQATT and SNEGSKA (reference sequence). CDR3 protein: CSANPRVLGEQYF. The CDR3 nucleotides are TGCAGTGCCAACCCGCGGGTCTTAGGCGAGCAGTACTTC.

This clonotype occurred many times. The chain couples TRBV5-1 to TRBJ1-1; D perhaps matches TRBD1 (6 bases). Trimming removed 4 bases at V and 0 bases at J, with 22 bases between. Per the germline V gene, CDR1 is SGHRS and CDR2 is YFSETQ. The CDR3 is made up of 18 amino acids. CDR3 DNA: TGCGCCAGCAGCGGGGATCCCTGGACAGCCCAGATGAACACTGAAGCTTTCTTT. It encodes CASSGDPWTAQMNTEAFF.

This clonotype was seen many times. This rearrangement joins TRBV28 to TRBJ1-4; D uncertain. CDR3 length: 14 amino acids. The ends were cut back, 3 bases at V and 3 bases at J, with 8 bases in the middle. Germline V gene lookup returns CDR1 MDHEN and CDR2 SYDVKM. In nucleotides, the CDR3 is TGTGCCAGCAGTTTTCCTTACTCTAATGAAAAACTGTTTTTT. Protein sequence: CASSFPYSNEKLFF.

This sequence joins TRBV10-1 and TRBJ2-7; D gene uncertain. The CDR3 has 15 amino acids. Trimming stripped 4 bases from V and 0 bases from J, with 13 bases between. Looked up from germline, CDR1 is WNHNN and CDR2 is SYGVQD (reference sequence). CDR3 loop: CASSGFTGSSYEQYF. The CDR3 DNA is TGCGCCAGCAGTGGTTTCACTGGAAGCTCCTACGAGCAGTACTTC.

This clonotype was seen ten or more times. CDR3 residues: CASIAGASSNYEQYF. The DNA of the CDR3 is TGTGCCAGCATAGCGGGAGCGTCCTCTAACTACGAGCAGTACTTC. The genes are TRBV6-1 and TRBJ2-7, with 9 bases aligning to TRBD2. CDR1 MNHNS and CDR2 SASEGT come from the germline V gene. The CDR3 sequence is 15 residues long. V shed 7 bases, J shed 3 bases, and the junction held 10 bases outside the gene matches.